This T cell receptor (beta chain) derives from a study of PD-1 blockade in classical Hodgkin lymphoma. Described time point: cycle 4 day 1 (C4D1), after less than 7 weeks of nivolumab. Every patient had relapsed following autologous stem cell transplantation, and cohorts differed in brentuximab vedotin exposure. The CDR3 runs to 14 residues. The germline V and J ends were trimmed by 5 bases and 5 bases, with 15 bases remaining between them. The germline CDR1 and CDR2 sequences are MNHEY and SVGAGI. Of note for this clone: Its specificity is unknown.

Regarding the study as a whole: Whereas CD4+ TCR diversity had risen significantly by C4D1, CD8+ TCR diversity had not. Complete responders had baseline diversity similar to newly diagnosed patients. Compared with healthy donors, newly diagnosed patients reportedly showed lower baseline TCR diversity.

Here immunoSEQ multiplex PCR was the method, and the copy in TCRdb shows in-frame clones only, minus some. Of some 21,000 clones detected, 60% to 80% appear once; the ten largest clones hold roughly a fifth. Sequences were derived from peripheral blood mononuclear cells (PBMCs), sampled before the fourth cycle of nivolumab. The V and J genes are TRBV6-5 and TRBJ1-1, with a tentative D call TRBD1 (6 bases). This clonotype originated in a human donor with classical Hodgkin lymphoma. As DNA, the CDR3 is TGTGCCAGCAGTCAACAGGGTTTGGGGACTGAAGCTTTCTTT. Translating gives CASSQQGLGTEAFF.